A single T cell receptor beta chain is shown here with its context. The sample holds other DNA sequences that translate to the same CDR3. The data were obtained in a study of shared clonotypes between healthy human individuals. The junction had 0 bases not matched to a gene; V was cut back by 4 bases and J by 3 bases. This CDR3 region has 13 residues. CDR1 is SNHLY and CDR2 is FYNNEI in the germline V gene. Every one of the donors was a Caucasian adult that lived in Nashville, Tennessee. Sequencing was performed with immunoSEQ multiplex PCR; in TCRdb, only in-frame clones are kept and a portion is missing. The table includes more than 2 million clones, nearly 97% detected once.

Sequencing was carried out using naive CD4+ T cells sorted from blood. Subset of the sample: CD45RA+ positively selected. The clonotype originates from a man between 18 and 35 years old in good health. The gene calls are TRBV2 and TRBJ2-7; 10 positions agree with TRBD1. The CDR3 DNA follows: TGTGCCAGCAGTGGGACAGGGGGCTACGAGCAGTACTTC. It is translated as CASSGTGGYEQYF.